These 24 T cell receptor beta chains came from one sample sequenced in a study of vaccination effects on CD4 cells after COVID-19. The repertoire was sequenced with immunoSEQ multiplex PCR; TCRdb's copy has only in-frame clones and lacks some. The repertoire consists of 30,000 to 35,000 clones, with roughly four fifths occurring once and the leading ten covering 5% to 7.5%. Following culture for approximately ten days, CD4+ T cells were isolated. PCR confirmed that the person was infected with SARS-CoV-2 between March and December 2020. Two-dose vaccination with either BNT162b2 or mRNA-1273 was given to the participants. No antigen has been identified for these receptors. Here the sequenced sample was CD4+ T cells from PBMCs cultured without peptide, taken after COVID-19 vaccination. These receptors were taken from a human donor who had a prior SARS-CoV-2 infection.

The V gene is TRBV5-6, the J gene TRBJ2-7, with D uncertain. The V gene's germline CDR1 is SGHDT and CDR2 YYEEEE. Trimming removed 2 bases from V and 1 base from J, with 10 bases in between. The CDR3 is 14 amino acids. CDR3 in amino acids: CASSFSVWSYEQYF. The CDR3 region has the DNA TGTGCCAGCAGCTTCTCGGTCTGGTCCTACGAGCAGTACTTC.

The rearrangement uses TRBV19 and TRBJ2-7; D possibly corresponds to TRBD1 (5 bases). V was trimmed by 4 bases and J by 4 bases, leaving 11 bases between them. The germline CDR1 and CDR2 sequences are LNHDA and SQIVND (reference sequence). The CDR3 contains 13 residues. In DNA, the CDR3 is TGTGCCAGTAGTAATTGGGGCCCTTACGAGCAGTACTTC. Protein product: CASSNWGPYEQYF.

The chain combines TRBV7-3 with TRBJ2-7, with 13 bases aligning to TRBD2. V shed 5 bases and J 6 bases; nucleotides not matched to a gene: 4. Germline V gives CDR1 SGHTA, CDR2 FQGTGA. This CDR3 contains 14 residues. This CDR3 is CASSPGLAGAEQYF. CDR3 coding DNA: TGTGCCAGCAGCCCAGGACTAGCGGGAGCCGAGCAGTACTTC.

The chain is built from TRBV19 and TRBJ2-3, with 13 bases lining up with TRBD2. V was clipped by 9 bases and J by 3 bases; unmatched bases: 6. The germline V gene encodes CDR1 LNHDA and CDR2 SQIVND (reference sequence). The length of the CDR3 is 15 residues. CDR3 residues: CASQTSGGYTDTQYF. Written as DNA, the CDR3 is TGTGCCAGCCAGACTAGCGGGGGGTATACAGATACGCAGTATTTT. The complete variable domain, with remaining parts taken from reference TRBV19 and TRBJ2-3, reads DGGITQSPKYLFRKEGQNVTLSCEQNLNHDAMYWYRQDPGQGLRLIYYSQIVNDFQKGDIAEGYSVSREKKESFPLTVTSAQKNPTAFYLCASQTSGGYTDTQYFGPGTRLTVL.

The J gene is TRBJ1-2, the V gene TRBV9; 8 nucleotides match TRBD1. The junction had 6 bases not matched to a gene; V was cut back by 5 bases and J by 3 bases. In germline, CDR1 is SGDLS, CDR2 YYNGEE. This CDR3 is built from 14 residues. The CDR3 nucleotides read TGTGCCAGCAGTTCGACAGGGGCTGACTATGGCTACACCTTC. Translating gives CASSSTGADYGYTF.

A few counts support this clone. Here the CDR3 reads CASSIDLASSYNEQFF. The DNA of the CDR3 is TGTGCCAGTAGTATAGACCTGGCAAGCTCCTACAATGAGCAGTTCTTC. This chain joins TRBV19 and TRBJ2-1; D is unresolved. This CDR3 has 16 residues. V was clipped by 0 bases and J by 0 bases, with 9 bases between them. Germline loops: CDR1 LNHDA, CDR2 SQIVND (reference sequence).

The rearrangement uses TRBV7-9 and TRBJ1-1; D not certain. Trimming took 6 bases from V and 3 from J, leaving 20 bases between them. Per germline, CDR1 SEHNR and CDR2 FQNEAQ (reference sequence). This CDR3 has 16 amino acids. CDR3 sequence reads: CASRPKSGKGDTEAFF. The CDR3 nucleotides are TGTGCCAGCAGGCCTAAGAGCGGGAAAGGAGACACTGAAGCTTTCTTT.

This chain uses TRBV12-3 or TRBV12-4 with TRBJ2-1; D uncertain. The CDR3 spans 11 residues. Trimming removed 1 base at V and 7 bases at J, with 2 bases between. For the CDR3, the DNA is TGTGCCAGCAGTTTAGAGAATGAGCAGTTCTTC. Translating it yields CASSLENEQFF.

This sequence joins TRBV5-6 and TRBJ2-1, with a possible D match to TRBD2 (5 bases). The CDR3 totals 14 residues. Germline V CDR1 and CDR2: SGHDT, YYEEEE. Trimming left V 1 base short and J 6 bases short, with 11 bases between. The CDR3 coding sequence is TGTGCCAGCAGCTTGAGCCTAGCTTCCAATGAGCAGTTCTTC. Translated, it gives CASSLSLASNEQFF.

This chain connects TRBV25-1 to TRBJ2-5; D not resolved. This CDR3 is 16 amino acids long. Per the germline V gene, CDR1 is MGHDK and CDR2 is SYGVNS. The V end lost 2 bases, the J end lost 0 bases, and 13 bases lay between the germline ends. The CDR3 DNA reads as TGTGCCAGCAGTGAACCCGGCAGGACGTACCAAGAGACCCAGTACTTC. It specifies CASSEPGRTYQETQYF.

The count of this clone is one. Here the CDR3 reads CASSGIPGAPDGYTF. The CDR3 region has the DNA TGTGCCAGCAGCGGGATCCCAGGGGCCCCTGATGGCTACACCTTC. The chain links TRBV2 to TRBJ1-2, with D possibly matching TRBD1 (6 bases). Germline V lookup: CDR1 SNHLY, CDR2 FYNNEI. V lost 6 bases and J lost 6, with 20 bases in between. There are 15 residues in the CDR3. The full variable domain, its missing parts supplied by reference TRBV2 and TRBJ1-2, is EPEVTQTPSHQVTQMGQEVILRCVPISNHLYFYWYRQILGQKVEFLVSFYNNEISEKSEIFDDQFSVERPDGSNFTLKIRSTKLEDSAMYFCASSGIPGAPDGYTFGSGTRLTVV.

The chain recombines TRBV5-4 with TRBJ2-1, with TRBD2 matching 11 bases. The germline CDR1 and CDR2 sequences are SGHNT and YYREEE (reference sequence). V shed 3 bases and J 9 bases; nucleotides not matched to a gene: 11. This CDR3 comprises 16 residues. DNA of the CDR3: TGTGCCAGCAGCTGGAGGAAACTAGCGGGAGTGGGTGAGCAGTTCTTC. As protein: CASSWRKLAGVGEQFF.

The J gene is TRBJ1-2, the V gene TRBV11-3, with D uncertain. V shed 0 bases and J shed 8 bases, with 10 bases lying between them. CDR1 is SGHNT, CDR2 YENEEA, per germline. The CDR3 consists of 13 residues. DNA of the CDR3: TGTGCCAGCAGCTTAGATCTTACGGGCGGCTACACCTTC. It specifies CASSLDLTGGYTF.

The chain recombines TRBV5-8 with TRBJ1-5, with unresolved D. V was shortened by 0 bases and J by 6 bases, with 4 bases between the two germline ends. Germline V CDR1 and CDR2: SGHTS, YDEGEE. The CDR3 loop spans 12 amino acids. The CDR3 DNA is TGTGCCAGCAGCTTGGACGGTCAGCCCCAGCATTTT. Amino acids: CASSLDGQPQHF.

In this sample, this clone turned up once. This chain uses TRBV3-1 (or the pseudogene TRBV3-2) with TRBJ2-3; no clear D. This CDR3 is 14 amino acids long. V was cut by 4 bases and J by 1 base, with 9 bases left in between. Germline V gene sequence: CDR1 LGHDT, CDR2 YNNKEL (reference sequence). This chain's CDR3 is CASSPSGGTDTQYF. DNA for the CDR3: TGTGCCAGCAGCCCTTCCGGAGGCACAGATACGCAGTATTTT.

This clone was found a few times. The chain employs TRBV7-9 and TRBJ1-1; D gene uncertain. The CDR3 is made up of 16 amino acids. Germline CDR1 is SEHNR and CDR2 is FQNEAQ (reference sequence). Trimming left V 2 bases short and J 1 base short, with 14 bases between. DNA of the CDR3: TGTGCCAGCAGCTTATTAACTAGAAGGAGGAACACTGAAGCTTTCTTT. This codes for CASSLLTRRRNTEAFF.

The J gene is TRBJ1-1, the V gene TRBV15, with D possibly TRBD1 on 5 matching bases. Trimming shortened V by 5 bases and J by 4 bases, and 14 bases separated the two germline ends. CDR1 LNHNV and CDR2 YYDKDF come from the germline V gene (reference sequence). There are 14 residues in the CDR3. CDR3 amino acids: CATSGEGRGTEAFF. The CDR3 nucleotides are TGTGCCACCAGCGGTGAGGGACGGGGCACTGAAGCTTTCTTT.

The chain uses TRBV18 and TRBJ2-5; weak D call: TRBD1 (5 bases). Trimming took off 5 bases at V and 4 bases at J, with 17 bases between the two ends. Per germline, CDR1 KGHSH and CDR2 LQKENI. The CDR3 extends over 15 amino acids. DNA of the CDR3: TGTGCCAGCTCATTCGGACACCCCACCCTAGAGACCCAGTACTTC. Residues: CASSFGHPTLETQYF.

V is TRBV5-1 and J is TRBJ2-3; 7 positions match TRBD2. Germline V gene sequence: CDR1 SGHRS, CDR2 YFSETQ. The J segment lost 2 bases and the V segment lost 4 bases, leaving 7 bases of the junction unmatched. There are 15 residues in the CDR3. Written as DNA, the CDR3 is TGCGCCAGCAGCGCACTAGCGAACCCCACAGATACGCAGTATTTT. It codes for CASSALANPTDTQYF.

The J gene is TRBJ1-3, the V gene TRBV7-2; 7 nucleotides align to TRBD1. The length of the CDR3 is 14 residues. In germline, CDR1 is SGHTA, CDR2 FQGNSA. After removal of 5 bases from V and 4 bases from J, the junction contained 5 bases not matched to a gene. The CDR3 reads CASSPSGGGNTIYF. DNA of the CDR3: TGTGCCAGCAGCCCCTCAGGGGGGGGAAACACCATATATTTT.

The chain couples TRBV24-1 to TRBJ2-7; the D is unclear. V lost 4 bases and J 4 bases, leaving 13 bases between the germline ends. This CDR3 has 14 residues. Germline V lookup: CDR1 KGHDR, CDR2 SFDVKD. The CDR3 DNA sequence: TGTGCCACCAGTGACCCACGTGCACCTTACGAGCAGTACTTC. It yields the protein CATSDPRAPYEQYF.

This clone was seen a few times. This chain joins TRBV7-2 and TRBJ2-7; D call uncertain. The CDR3 has 13 residues. V lost 0 bases to trimming and J lost 2 bases, with 5 bases between them. The germline V gene encodes CDR1 SGHTA and CDR2 FQGNSA. CDR3 protein: CASSLARTYEQYF. Here the CDR3 DNA reads TGTGCCAGCAGCTTAGCCAGAACCTACGAGCAGTACTTC.

V usage is TRBV7-2 and J usage is TRBJ1-3; no firm D call. CDR1 and CDR2 from the germline V gene are SGHTA and FQGNSA. Deletions cut 5 bases from V and 0 bases from J, with 17 bases between. The CDR3 covers 17 residues. The CDR3 DNA follows: TGTGCCAGCAGCCCGGGAGGAGCAGGAAACTCTGGAAACACCATATATTTT. Its translation is CASSPGGAGNSGNTIYF.

The chain has TRBV7-9 and TRBJ1-1; D is uncertain. Between the trimmed V and J ends, which lost 3 bases and 1 base, there was a span of 12 bases. There are 15 residues in the CDR3. Germline assignment: CDR1 SEHNR and CDR2 FQNEAQ (reference sequence). CDR3 residues: CASSFDGKGNTEAFF. CDR3 nucleotide sequence: TGTGCCAGCAGCTTTGATGGCAAAGGGAACACTGAAGCTTTCTTT.